This T cell receptor beta chain stems from a study of T cells in Graves' hyperthyroidism and ophthalmopathy. Amplified regions were TCR beta CDR3 sequences from RNA transcripts. HTBI primers were the set used in a first-round RT-PCR of the TCR CDR3. MiXCR, run by TCRdb on the multiplex PCR reads, gives a single entry per CDR3 protein. The table lists about 600,000 distinct CDR3 sequences, approximately 14% of them singletons. This clonotype was observed at least ten times. The V and J ends lost 4 bases and 9 bases respectively, with 8 bases between them. Germline V gene data show CDR1 as SGHRS and CDR2 as YFSETQ. CDR3 length: 11 residues.

This rearrangement joins TRBV5-1 to TRBJ2-1; D is unclear. The clonotype was recovered from a woman aged 45-59 years with Graves' ophthalmopathy. Source material: blood. CDR3 loop: CASSLKGEQFF. CDR3 nucleotide sequence: TGCGCCAGCAGCCTGAAGGGTGAGCAGTTCTTC.